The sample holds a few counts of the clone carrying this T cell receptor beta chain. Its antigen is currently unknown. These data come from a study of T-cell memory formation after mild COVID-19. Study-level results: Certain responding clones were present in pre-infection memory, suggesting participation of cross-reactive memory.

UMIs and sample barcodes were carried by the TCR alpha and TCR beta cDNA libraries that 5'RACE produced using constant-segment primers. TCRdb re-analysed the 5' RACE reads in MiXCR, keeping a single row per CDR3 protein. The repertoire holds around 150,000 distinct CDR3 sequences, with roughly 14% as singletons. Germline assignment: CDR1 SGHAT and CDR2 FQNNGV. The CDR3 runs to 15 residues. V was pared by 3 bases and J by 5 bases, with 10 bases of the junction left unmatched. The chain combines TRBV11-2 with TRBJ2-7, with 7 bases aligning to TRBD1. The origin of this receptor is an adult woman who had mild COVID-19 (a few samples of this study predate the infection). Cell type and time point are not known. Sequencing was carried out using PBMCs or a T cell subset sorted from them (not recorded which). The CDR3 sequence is CASSFTVQGFDEQYF. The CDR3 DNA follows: TGTGCCAGCAGCTTCACCGTACAGGGGTTCGACGAGCAGTACTTC.